These 4 T cell receptor beta chains share one sample of origin, sequenced in a study of response to subunit inactivated influenza vaccine. TCRdb re-called the RT-PCR reads through MiXCR, storing one row per CDR3 protein. The table lists over 150,000 distinct CDR3 sequences, around an eighth of them singletons. The sequences come from CD8+ T cells sorted from PBMCs, collected about 5 days after vaccination. Receptors were obtained from a middle-aged man who received an inactivated influenza vaccine.

The genes are TRBV18 and TRBJ2-7; unclear D gene. The CDR3 is 16 amino acids. V gave up 0 bases and J gave up 3 bases, with 15 bases separating them. CDR1 is KGHSH, CDR2 LQKENI, per germline. CDR3 region: CASSPPKGVGLYEQYF. In DNA form, the CDR3 reads TGTGCCAGCTCACCACCGAAGGGCGTAGGGCTCTACGAGCAGTACTTC.

The chain recombines TRBV5-1 with TRBJ2-1, with 7 bases that match TRBD2. The CDR3 is made up of 17 amino acids. The germline CDR1 and CDR2 sequences are SGHRS and YFSETQ. With 0 bases clipped from V and 4 bases from J, the junction kept 10 bases outside the gene matches. CDR3 nucleotides: TGCGCCAGCAGCTTGGAAATAGGACTAGGCAGATACAATGAGCAGTTCTTC. Translated, it gives CASSLEIGLGRYNEQFF.

The CDR3 nucleotides read TGCAGCGTTGAACTCCAGGACAGGGGGCTTTACGAGCAGTACTTC. Protein: CSVELQDRGLYEQYF. The V gene is TRBV29-1, the J gene TRBJ2-7; 11 bases agree with TRBD1. The CDR3 consists of 15 residues. Germline values: CDR1 SQVTM, CDR2 ANQGSEA. Trimming at V came to 2 bases and at J to 4 bases, leaving 7 bases not matched to a gene.

This clonotype was observed a few times. V gene TRBV6-5 combines with J gene TRBJ2-2; D uncertain. Germline V gene lookup returns CDR1 MNHEY and CDR2 SVGAGI. The V end was cut by 2 bases, the J end by 7 bases, with 5 bases between. The CDR3 runs to 12 residues. CDR3 protein: CASSYPNGELFF. As DNA, the CDR3 is TGTGCCAGCAGTTACCCAAACGGGGAGCTGTTTTTT.